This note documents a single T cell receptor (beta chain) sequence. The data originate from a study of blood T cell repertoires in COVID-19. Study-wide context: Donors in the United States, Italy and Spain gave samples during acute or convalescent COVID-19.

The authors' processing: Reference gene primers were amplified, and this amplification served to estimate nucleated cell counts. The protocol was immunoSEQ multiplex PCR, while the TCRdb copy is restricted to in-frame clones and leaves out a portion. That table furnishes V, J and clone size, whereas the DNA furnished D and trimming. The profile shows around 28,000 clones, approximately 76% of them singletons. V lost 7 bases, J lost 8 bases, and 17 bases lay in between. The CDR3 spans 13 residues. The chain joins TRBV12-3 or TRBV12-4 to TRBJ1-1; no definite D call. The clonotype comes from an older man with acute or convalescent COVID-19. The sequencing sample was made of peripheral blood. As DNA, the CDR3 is TGTGCCAGCACCCGGGGATGGACGACCGAAGCTTTCTTT. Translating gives CASTRGWTTEAFF.